A single sample is the source of the 8 T cell receptor beta chains below, sequenced in a study of CD8+CD57+ T cells in acquired aplastic anemia (dated by TCRdb to 2016 to 2019). TCRdb names Illumina HiSeq 2000 as the instrument used. TCR beta VDJ combination and CDR3 sequence profiling used genomic DNA as the template. Starting from the raw public reads, TCRdb applied fastp trimming at Q25, assembled clones with MiXCR and retained in-frame beta chains. Rows with one shared CDR3 protein collapse into an entry with the most common genes and DNA. The sample data list around 130,000 distinct CDR3 sequences, and about half of these were observed just once. Jointly, the top ten make up under 3% of the sample. Sequencing was performed on sorted CD4+, CD8+, or CD8+CD57+ T cells (not recorded which) from PBMCs. These receptors originate from a human donor in good health, serving as a control.

This clonotype was counted at least ten times. This sequence joins TRBV18 and TRBJ2-5, with a tentative D call TRBD1 (5 bases). Trimming took 3 bases from V and 5 from J, leaving 13 bases between them. The length of the CDR3 is 14 residues. Germline CDR1 KGHSH, CDR2 LQKENI. CDR3 nucleotides: TGTGCCAGCTCACCCCAGGGAAGAACGGAGACCCAGTACTTC. Its protein is CASSPQGRTETQYF. The variable domain in full, completed from reference TRBV18 and TRBJ2-5, reads NAGVMQNPRHLVRRRGQEARLRCSPMKGHSHVYWYRQLPEEGLKFMVYLQKENIIDESGMPKERFSAEFPKEGPSILRIQQVVRGDSAAYFCASSPQGRTETQYFGPGTRLLVL.

J is TRBJ2-3 and V is TRBV20-1; 7 bases map to TRBD2. The germline V gene has CDR1 DFQATT and CDR2 SNEGSKA (reference sequence). CDR3 length equals 16 residues. Trimming cost V 6 bases and J 2 bases; bases outside gene matches: 14. DNA of the CDR3: TGCAGTGCGACGGGGGGTAGCGGGCGCCCCACAGATACGCAGTATTTT. Its translation is CSATGGSGRPTDTQYF.

This clonotype was seen many times. The V and J genes are TRBV6-1 and TRBJ2-7; D might be TRBD1 or TRBD2, each matching 5 bases. The germline V gene encodes CDR1 MNHNS and CDR2 SASEGT. V gave up 6 bases and J gave up 2 bases, with 17 bases separating them. The CDR3 runs to 15 residues. CDR3 in DNA: TGTGCCAGCAGAATATCCCGGGACCCGACCTACGAGCAGTACTTC. Its protein product is CASRISRDPTYEQYF.

V gene TRBV19 combines with J gene TRBJ2-3; tentatively, D is TRBD1 (5 bases). The CDR3 loop spans 13 amino acids. From germline, CDR1 is LNHDA and CDR2 SQIVND (reference sequence). V lost 4 bases to trimming and J lost 5 bases, with 10 bases between them. The CDR3 loop reads CASSTGMGDTQYF. CDR3 nucleotide sequence: TGTGCCAGTAGTACAGGGATGGGAGATACGCAGTATTTT.

The rearrangement links TRBV20-1 to TRBJ2-1; D uncertain. This CDR3 region has 11 residues. Germline CDR1 is DFQATT and CDR2 is SNEGSKA (reference sequence). CDR3 sequence reads: CSGWPHDEQFF. The CDR3 region has the DNA TGCAGCGGGTGGCCACACGATGAGCAGTTCTTC.

This clonotype was observed at least ten times. V usage is TRBV7-9 and J usage is TRBJ2-1, with 10 bases aligning to TRBD2. V gave up 4 bases and J gave up 4 bases; unmatched junction bases: 4. This CDR3 is built from 15 residues. Germline assignment: CDR1 SEHNR and CDR2 FQNEAQ (reference sequence). CDR3 in amino acids: CASSSTSGVYNEQFF. The CDR3 DNA reads TGTGCCAGCAGCTCAACTAGCGGGGTTTACAATGAGCAGTTCTTC.

This clonotype was found many times. The chain combines TRBV20-1 with TRBJ2-7; D gene ambiguous. The CDR3 has 11 amino acids. Germline V gives CDR1 DFQATT, CDR2 SNEGSKA (reference sequence). V was pared by 6 bases and J by 6 bases, with 12 bases between. The CDR3 DNA follows: TGCAGTGCCAGGACGGCGCGCGAGCAGTACTTC. Translating it yields CSARTAREQYF.

V is TRBV6-2 or TRBV6-3 and J is TRBJ2-7; the match to TRBD1 covers 7 bases. Germline loops: CDR1 MNHEY, CDR2 SVGEGT. V lost 8 bases and J lost 6; bases outside the gene matches: 10. CDR3 size: 13 residues. In DNA form, the CDR3 reads TGTGCCAGCGGTGAGGGACAGACCGGCGAGCAGTACTTC. Translation: CASGEGQTGEQYF.